This TCR beta chain was sequenced in a study of blood T cell repertoires in COVID-19. Turning to the study itself: Samples taken during acute and convalescent COVID-19 were collected in the United States, Italy and Spain. Nucleic acid was either cDNA or gDNA, and it came from T cells, B-cell-depleted T cells, or PBMCs.

The protocol was immunoSEQ multiplex PCR, while the TCRdb copy is restricted to in-frame clones and leaves out a portion. Of 250,000 to 350,000 clones detected, roughly 87% appear once; the ten largest clones hold 9.4%. The sample was peripheral blood. The receptor was isolated from a man aged 18 to 29 with active or convalescent COVID-19.

Here the CDR3 reads CASSLGQGHGYTF. CDR3 nucleotides: TGTGCCAGCAGTCTCGGACAGGGACATGGCTACACCTTC. This chain links TRBV27 with TRBJ1-2; 8 bases are shared with TRBD1. The V gene's germline CDR1 is MNHEY and CDR2 SMNVEV (reference sequence). CDR3 length: 13 residues. The trim removed 5 bases at V and 6 bases at J, leaving 5 bases unmatched.